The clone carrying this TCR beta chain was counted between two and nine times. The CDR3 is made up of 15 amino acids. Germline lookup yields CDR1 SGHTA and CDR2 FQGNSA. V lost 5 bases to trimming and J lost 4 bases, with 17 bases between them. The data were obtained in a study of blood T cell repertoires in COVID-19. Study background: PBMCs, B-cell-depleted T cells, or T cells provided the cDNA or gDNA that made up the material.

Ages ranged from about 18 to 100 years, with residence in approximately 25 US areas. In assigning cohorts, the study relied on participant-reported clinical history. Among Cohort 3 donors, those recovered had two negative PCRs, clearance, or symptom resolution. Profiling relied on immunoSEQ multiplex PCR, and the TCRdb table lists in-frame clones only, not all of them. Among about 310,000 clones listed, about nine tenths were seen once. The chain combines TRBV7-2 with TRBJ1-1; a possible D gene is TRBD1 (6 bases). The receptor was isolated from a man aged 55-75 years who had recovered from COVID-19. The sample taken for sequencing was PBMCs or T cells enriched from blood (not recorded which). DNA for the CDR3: TGTGCCAGCAGCCGCCTCGGACAGCGCGGCACTGAAGCTTTCTTT. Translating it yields CASSRLGQRGTEAFF.